The clone carrying this T cell receptor beta chain has more than one count but fewer than ten. Its antigen is undetermined. The CDR3 contains 14 residues. Between the trimmed V and J ends, which lost 3 bases and 6 bases, there was a span of 12 bases. Germline V gene data show CDR1 as SEHNR and CDR2 as FQNEAQ (reference sequence). The data stem from a study of T-cell memory formation after mild COVID-19. Study summary: In these data, TCR clusters were largely donor specific.

Researchers used 5'RACE with constant-segment primers to make TCR alpha and TCR beta cDNA libraries that carry sample barcodes and UMIs. TCRdb re-called the 5' RACE reads with MiXCR, one entry per CDR3 protein. Of hundreds of thousands of distinct CDR3 sequences in the sample, about 20% were seen once. Study-level points and caveats: Memory sampled before infection contained some responding clones, suggesting cross-reactive memory joined. Contracting CD4+ clones were located mainly in CM and EM, and CD8+ clones in EMRA.

The sequence derives from an adult woman who had mild COVID-19 (a few samples of this study predate the infection). Cell type and time point are not known. The chain recombines TRBV7-9 with TRBJ2-1; D gene unclear. The specimen was PBMCs or a T cell subset sorted from them (not recorded which). The CDR3 region is CASSFPGSGNEQFF. DNA of the CDR3: TGTGCCAGCAGCTTCCCGGGTTCGGGCAATGAGCAGTTCTTC. Based on the CDR3 plus reference TRBV7-9 and TRBJ2-1, the full variable domain is DTGVSQNPRHKITKRGQNVTFRCDPISEHNRLYWYRQTLGQGPEFLTYFQNEAQLEKSRLLSDRFSAERPKGSFSTLEIQRTEQGDSAMYLCASSFPGSGNEQFFGPGTRLTVL.